This TCR beta chain was retrieved from a study of STAT3 mutations in large granular lymphocyte leukemia. Data came from immunoSEQ multiplex PCR; TCRdb stores just in-frame clones and leaves some out. The table lists approximately 31,000 clones, around 88% of them singletons. The CDR3 contains 13 residues. Per the germline V gene, CDR1 is SGHDT and CDR2 is YYEEEE. V shed 4 bases and J shed 7 bases, with 15 bases lying between them. With regard to this clone: Its antigen is not identified.

Points from the study as a whole: In T-cell large granular lymphocyte leukemia, about half of patients showed multiple immunodominant subclonotypes.

The sequenced sample consisted of peripheral blood mononuclear cells. The V and J genes are TRBV5-6 and TRBJ2-7, with TRBD2 as a possible D gene (5 bases). The TCR originated in a man in his 60s with T-cell large granular lymphocyte leukemia. Some clones in this sample may be carry-over from other donors' samples. As DNA, the CDR3 is TGTGCCAGCAGCCCCGGACTGTTCGGGGAGCAGTACTTC. Protein sequence: CASSPGLFGEQYF. Filled out from reference TRBV5-6 and TRBJ2-7, the complete variable domain reads DAGVTQSPTHLIKTRGQQVTLRCSPKSGHDTVSWYQQALGQGPQFIFQYYEEEERQRGNFPDRFSGHQFPNYSSELNVNALLLGDSALYLCASSPGLFGEQYFGPGTRLTVT.